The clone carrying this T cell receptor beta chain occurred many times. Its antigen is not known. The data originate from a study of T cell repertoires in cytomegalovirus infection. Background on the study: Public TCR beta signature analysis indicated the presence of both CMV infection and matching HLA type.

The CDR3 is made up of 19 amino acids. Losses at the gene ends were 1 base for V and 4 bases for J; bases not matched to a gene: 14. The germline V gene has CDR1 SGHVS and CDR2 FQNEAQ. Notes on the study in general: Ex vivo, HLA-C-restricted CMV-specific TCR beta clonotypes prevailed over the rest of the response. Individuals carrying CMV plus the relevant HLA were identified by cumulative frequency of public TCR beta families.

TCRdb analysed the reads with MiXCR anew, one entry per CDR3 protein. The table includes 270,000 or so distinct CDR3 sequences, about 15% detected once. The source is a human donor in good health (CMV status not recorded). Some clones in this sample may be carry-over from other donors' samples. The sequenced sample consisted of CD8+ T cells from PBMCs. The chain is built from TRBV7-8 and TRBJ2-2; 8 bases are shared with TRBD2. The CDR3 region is CASSLGPWGRGAPTGELFF. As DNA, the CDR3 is TGTGCCAGCAGCTTAGGGCCCTGGGGGCGGGGGGCGCCCACCGGGGAGCTGTTTTTT.